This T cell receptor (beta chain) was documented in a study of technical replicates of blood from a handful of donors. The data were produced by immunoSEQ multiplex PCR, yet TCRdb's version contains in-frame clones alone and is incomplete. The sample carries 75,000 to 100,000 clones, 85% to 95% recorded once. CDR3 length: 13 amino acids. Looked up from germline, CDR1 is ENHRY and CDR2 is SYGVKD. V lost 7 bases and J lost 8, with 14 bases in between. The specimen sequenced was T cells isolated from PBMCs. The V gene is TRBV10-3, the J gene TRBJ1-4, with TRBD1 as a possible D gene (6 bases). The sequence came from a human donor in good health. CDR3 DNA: TGTGCCATCAAGCGGGGGGCGTTGGAAAAACTGTTTTTT. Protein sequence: CAIKRGALEKLFF.